This TCR beta chain appears in the sequencing data of a study of blood T cell repertoires in COVID-19. Germline values: CDR1 SGHTA, CDR2 FQGNSA. CDR3 length equals 15 residues. V lost 2 bases, J lost 1 base, and 8 bases lay in between. Method: immunoSEQ multiplex PCR; TCRdb's copy keeps in-frame clones and lacks some. This table has around 260,000 clones, just over 85% appearing once. Sequenced material: peripheral blood. The TCR sequence derives from a woman aged 25 to 39 with active or convalescent COVID-19. This chain uses TRBV7-2 with TRBJ2-2, with D perhaps TRBD1 (6 bases). The CDR3 DNA reads TGTGCCAGCAGCTTAAACAGGGTGAACACCGGGGAGCTGTTTTTT. Protein product: CASSLNRVNTGELFF.